The entry below gives a single TCR beta chain sequence along with its context. The antigen is undetermined. TCRdb's table, derived via immunoSEQ multiplex PCR, lists solely in-frame clones and lacks some. This sample has 15,000 or so clones, with less than 80% found just once. This CDR3 has 17 residues. The V and J ends lost 5 bases and 1 base, in that order; junction bases with no gene match: 14. CDR1 and CDR2 (germline): SGHRS, YFSETQ. This record belongs to a study of T cell clonotyping in hematopoietic cell transplantation. Notes on the study in general: At the given depth, recipient repertoires were over 97% de novo clonotypes. Graft donor and pretransplant recipient Inverse Simpson Index values predicted broader posttransplant TCR diversity. Pathologically expanded recipient clonotypes increased progressively from day 30 to day 180 as diversity fell.

The V gene is TRBV5-1, the J gene TRBJ2-7; 8 bases align to TRBD2. The source material was peripheral blood mononuclear cells. The receptor was isolated from a woman aged 55 to 70 in good health. Some clones in this sample may be carry-over from other donors' samples. CDR3 sequence reads: CASRSTSGGTQSYEQYF. The CDR3 DNA reads as TGCGCCAGCAGAAGTACTAGCGGAGGCACCCAGTCCTACGAGCAGTACTTC. The whole variable domain, filled in from reference TRBV5-1 and TRBJ2-7, reads KAGVTQTPRYLIKTRGQQVTLSCSPISGHRSVSWYQQTPGQGLQFLFEYFSETQRNKGNFPGRFSGRQFSNSRSEMNVSTLELGDSALYLCASRSTSGGTQSYEQYFGPGTRLTVT.